The T cell receptor beta chain under discussion was sequenced for a study of blood T cell repertoires in COVID-19. TCRdb's copy holds only in-frame clones and misses some; the assay was immunoSEQ multiplex PCR. The table includes around 200,000 clones, 70% to 90% detected once. The germline gives CDR1 MNHEY, CDR2 SMNVEV (reference sequence). The V gene end was trimmed by 3 bases and the J gene end by 8 bases; junction bases not matched to a gene: 6. The CDR3 covers 13 residues. This receptor was taken from a human donor with active or convalescent COVID-19. The donor label of this sample is uncertain. The chain uses TRBV27 and TRBJ1-2, with 7 bases fitting TRBD1. The sequenced sample consisted of peripheral blood. The chain's CDR3 is CASSLGQFGGYTF. In DNA form, the CDR3 reads TGTGCCAGCAGTTTGGGACAGTTCGGAGGCTACACCTTC.